The 9 T cell receptor beta chains given below trace back to one sample, sequenced in a study of CD8+CD57+ T cells in acquired aplastic anemia. Genomic DNA constituted the template upon which TCR beta VDJ and CDR3 profiling was performed. TCRdb re-called the reads with MiXCR, one entry per CDR3 protein. The sample lists 180,000 or so distinct CDR3 sequences, approximately 48% occurring once. Sequencing involved patients with CD8+CD57+ cell expansion previously shown by flow cytometry. The sequenced sample was sorted CD4+, CD8+, or CD8+CD57+ T cells (not recorded which) from PBMCs. The receptor source for this set is a human donor with aplastic anemia.

The rearrangement joins TRBV7-2 to TRBJ1-2; D is unresolved. The germline gives CDR1 SGHTA, CDR2 FQGNSA. This CDR3 contains 13 residues. Trimming removed 5 bases from V and 4 bases from J, with 11 bases in between. DNA of the CDR3: TGTGCCAGCAGCCCAGAACGTTCCTATGGCTACACCTTC. Translated: CASSPERSYGYTF.

A word on this clonotype: This may come from a read error, since a much larger clone is one base off. The chain uses TRBV5-4 and TRBJ2-1; 11 bases are a match to TRBD2. Germline CDR1 is SGHNT and CDR2 is YYREEE (reference sequence). This CDR3 has 13 amino acids. The CDR3 here is CASLGTSGDERFF. In nucleotides, the CDR3 is TGTGCCAGCTTGGGGACTAGCGGAGATGAGCGGTTCTTC.

The chain is built from TRBV7-2 and TRBJ2-5; D could derive from TRBD1 or TRBD2 (6 bases each). The CDR3 totals 14 residues. Germline CDR1 reads SGHTA; CDR2 reads FQGNSA. The V end was cut by 1 base, the J end by 7 bases, with 13 bases between. CDR3 coding DNA: TGTGCCAGCAGCTTAGGGAGGGGGATGGGGACCCAGTACTTC. The encoded protein is CASSLGRGMGTQYF.

The chain recombines TRBV15 with TRBJ2-5; 8 bases match TRBD2. Germline assignment: CDR1 LNHNV and CDR2 YYDKDF (reference sequence). This CDR3 comprises 15 residues. The V and J ends lost 5 bases and 5 bases, in that order; junction bases with no gene match: 10. CDR3 protein: CATSGTSGVRETQYF. CDR3 nucleotides: TGTGCCACCAGCGGCACTAGCGGCGTCAGGGAGACCCAGTACTTC.

The J gene is TRBJ2-7, the V gene TRBV15, with D perhaps TRBD1 or TRBD2 (7 bases each). V gave up 6 bases and J gave up 2 bases, with 17 bases separating them. The CDR3 loop spans 15 amino acids. The germline CDR1 and CDR2 sequences are LNHNV and YYDKDF (reference sequence). DNA for the CDR3: TGTGCCACCAGTCAGGGGGGGGGGCTACCCTACGAGCAGTACTTC. Its translation: CATSQGGGLPYEQYF.

This rearrangement joins TRBV2 to TRBJ1-2; 8 bases agree with TRBD1. Unmatched junction bases numbered 10, after V lost 2 bases and J lost 2 bases. Germline V gives CDR1 SNHLY, CDR2 FYNNEI. This CDR3 has 17 amino acids. The CDR3 DNA is TGTGCCAGCAGTGAAACTTTGTCGGGACAGGCCAACTATGGCTACACCTTC. It yields the protein CASSETLSGQANYGYTF.

The rearrangement links TRBV28 to TRBJ2-7, with D perhaps given as TRBD1 or TRBD2 (6 bases each). The germline V gene encodes CDR1 MDHEN and CDR2 SYDVKM. The V and J ends lost 2 bases and 5 bases respectively, with 16 bases between them. The CDR3 runs 15 residues. CDR3 region: CASSLGGQGWNEQYF. The CDR3 nucleotides read TGTGCCAGCAGTTTAGGAGGGCAGGGGTGGAACGAGCAGTACTTC.

This clonotype was counted many times. The chain uses TRBV18 and TRBJ1-6; 10 nucleotides match TRBD1. CDR3 length equals 13 residues. V was pared by 11 bases and J by 6 bases, with 4 bases of the junction left unmatched. The germline CDR1 and CDR2 sequences are KGHSH and LQKENI. The CDR3 DNA is TGTGCCGTTCGGGACAGGGGTAATTCACCCCTCCACTTT. This gives the protein CAVRDRGNSPLHF.

This clonotype was detected once. The chain combines TRBV29-1 with TRBJ2-5; 11 nucleotides agree with TRBD2. Germline trimming cut 5 bases from V and 2 bases from J; bases unmatched to any gene: 10. The germline V gene has CDR1 SQVTM and CDR2 ANQGSEA. The CDR3 is 16 amino acids. The CDR3 reads CSVPSPGTSGQETQYF. The CDR3 DNA is TGCAGCGTTCCAAGCCCCGGGACTAGCGGACAAGAGACCCAGTACTTC.